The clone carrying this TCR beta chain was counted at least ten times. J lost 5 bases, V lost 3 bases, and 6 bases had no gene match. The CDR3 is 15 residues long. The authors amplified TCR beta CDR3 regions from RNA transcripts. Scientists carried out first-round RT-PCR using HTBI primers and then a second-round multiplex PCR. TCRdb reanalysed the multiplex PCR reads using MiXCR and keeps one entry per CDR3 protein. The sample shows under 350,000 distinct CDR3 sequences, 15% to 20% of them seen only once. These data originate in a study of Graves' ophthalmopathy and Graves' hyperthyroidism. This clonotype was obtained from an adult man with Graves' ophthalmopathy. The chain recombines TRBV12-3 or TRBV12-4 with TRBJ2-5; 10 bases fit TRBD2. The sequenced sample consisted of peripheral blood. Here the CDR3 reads CASSFQRGGGETQYF. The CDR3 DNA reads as TGTGCCAGCAGTTTTCAGCGGGGGGGCGGGGAGACCCAGTACTTC.